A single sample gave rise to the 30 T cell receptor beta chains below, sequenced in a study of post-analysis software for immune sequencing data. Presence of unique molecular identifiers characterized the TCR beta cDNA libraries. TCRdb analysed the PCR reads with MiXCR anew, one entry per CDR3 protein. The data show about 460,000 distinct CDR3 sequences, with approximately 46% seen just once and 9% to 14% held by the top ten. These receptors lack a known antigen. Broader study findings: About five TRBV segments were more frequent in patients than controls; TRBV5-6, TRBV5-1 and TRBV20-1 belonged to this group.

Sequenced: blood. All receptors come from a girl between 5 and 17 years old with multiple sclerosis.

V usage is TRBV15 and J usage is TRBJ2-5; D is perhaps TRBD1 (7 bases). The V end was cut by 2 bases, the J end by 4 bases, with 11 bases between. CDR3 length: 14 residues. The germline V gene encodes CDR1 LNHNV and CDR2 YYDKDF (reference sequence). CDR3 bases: TGTGCCACCAGCAGATACAGGGGAGGAGAGACCCAGTACTTC. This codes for CATSRYRGGETQYF.

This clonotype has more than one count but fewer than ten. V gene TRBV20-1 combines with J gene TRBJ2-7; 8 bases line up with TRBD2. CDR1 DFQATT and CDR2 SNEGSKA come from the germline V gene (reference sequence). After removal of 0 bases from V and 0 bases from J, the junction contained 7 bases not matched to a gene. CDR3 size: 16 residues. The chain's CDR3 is CSARDEGGRSSYEQYF. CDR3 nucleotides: TGCAGTGCTAGAGATGAGGGCGGGAGGAGCTCCTACGAGCAGTACTTC.

The CDR3 loop is CSAFPPGPSSYEQYF. In nucleotides, the CDR3 is TGCAGTGCTTTTCCTCCGGGACCAAGCTCCTACGAGCAGTACTTC. This chain uses TRBV20-1 with TRBJ2-7, with D perhaps TRBD1 or TRBD2 (5 bases each). The CDR3 is 15 amino acids. Germline V gene lookup returns CDR1 DFQATT and CDR2 SNEGSKA (reference sequence). V lost 5 bases and J 0 bases, leaving 17 bases between the germline ends.

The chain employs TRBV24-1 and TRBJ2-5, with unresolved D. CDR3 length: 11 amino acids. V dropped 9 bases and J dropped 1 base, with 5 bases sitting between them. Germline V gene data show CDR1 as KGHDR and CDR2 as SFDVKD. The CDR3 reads CATLGQETQYF. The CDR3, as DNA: TGTGCCACCCTAGGCCAAGAGACCCAGTACTTC.

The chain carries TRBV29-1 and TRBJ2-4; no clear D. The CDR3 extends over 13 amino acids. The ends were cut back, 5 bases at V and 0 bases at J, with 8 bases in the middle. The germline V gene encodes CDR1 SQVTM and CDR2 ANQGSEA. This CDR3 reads CSVRTLAKNIQYF. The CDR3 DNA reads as TGCAGCGTTAGGACGTTAGCCAAAAACATTCAGTACTTC. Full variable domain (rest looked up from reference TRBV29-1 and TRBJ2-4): SAVISQKPSRDICQRGTSLTIQCQVDSQVTMMFWYRQQPGQSLTLIATANQGSEATYESGFVIDKFPISRPNLTFSTLTVSNMSPEDSSIYLCSVRTLAKNIQYFGAGTRLSVL.

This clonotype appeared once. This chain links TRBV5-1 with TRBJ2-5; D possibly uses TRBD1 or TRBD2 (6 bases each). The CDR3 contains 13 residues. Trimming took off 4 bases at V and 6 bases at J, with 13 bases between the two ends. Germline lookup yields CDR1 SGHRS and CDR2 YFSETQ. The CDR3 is CASSATGAQTQYF. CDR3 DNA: TGCGCCAGCAGCGCGACGGGGGCTCAGACCCAGTACTTC.

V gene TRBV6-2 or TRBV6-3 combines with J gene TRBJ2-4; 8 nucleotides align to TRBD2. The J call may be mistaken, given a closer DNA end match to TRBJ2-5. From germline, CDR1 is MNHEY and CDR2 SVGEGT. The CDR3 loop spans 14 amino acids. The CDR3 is CASNPTSAKETQYF. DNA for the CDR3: TGTGCCAGCAATCCGACTAGCGCTAAAGAGACCCAGTACTTC.

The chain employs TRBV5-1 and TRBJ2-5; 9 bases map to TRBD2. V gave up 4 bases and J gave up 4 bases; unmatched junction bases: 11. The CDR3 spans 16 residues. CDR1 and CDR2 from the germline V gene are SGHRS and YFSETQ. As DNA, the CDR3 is TGCGCCAGCAGCCCCCTCGCGGCGGGAGGGGGAGAGACCCAGTACTTC. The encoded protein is CASSPLAAGGGETQYF.

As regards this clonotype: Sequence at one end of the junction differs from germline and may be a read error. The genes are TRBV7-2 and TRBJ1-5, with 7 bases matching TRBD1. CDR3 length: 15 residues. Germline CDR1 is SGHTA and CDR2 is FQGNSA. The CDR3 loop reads CAGSSLTGHLQPQHF. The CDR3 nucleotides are TGTGCCGGCAGCTCCTTGACAGGGCATCTTCAGCCCCAGCATTTT.

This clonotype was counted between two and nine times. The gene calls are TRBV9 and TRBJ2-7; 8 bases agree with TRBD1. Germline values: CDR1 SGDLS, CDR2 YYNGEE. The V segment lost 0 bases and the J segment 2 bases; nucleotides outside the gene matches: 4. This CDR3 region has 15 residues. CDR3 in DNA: TGTGCCAGCAGCGTAGGTCCGGACAGGGCCTACGAGCAGTACTTC. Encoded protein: CASSVGPDRAYEQYF. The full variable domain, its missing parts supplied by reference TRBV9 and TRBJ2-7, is DSGVTQTPKHLITATGQRVTLRCSPRSGDLSVYWYQQSLDQGLQFLIQYYNGEERAKGNILERFSAQQFPDLHSELNLSSLELGDSALYFCASSVGPDRAYEQYFGPGTRLTVT.

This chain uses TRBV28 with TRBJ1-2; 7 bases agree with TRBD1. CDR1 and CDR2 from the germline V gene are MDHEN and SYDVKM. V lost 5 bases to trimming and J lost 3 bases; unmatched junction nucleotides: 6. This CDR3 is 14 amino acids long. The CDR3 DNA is TGTGCCAGCAGTATTACAGGGGCCTACTATGGCTACACCTTC. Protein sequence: CASSITGAYYGYTF.

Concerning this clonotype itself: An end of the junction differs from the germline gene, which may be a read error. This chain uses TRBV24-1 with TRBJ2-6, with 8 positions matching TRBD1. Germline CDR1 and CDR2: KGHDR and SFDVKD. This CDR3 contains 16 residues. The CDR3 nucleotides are TGCGCCGACATAGGACAGGGCAACTCTGGGGCCAACGTCCTGACTTTC. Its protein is CADIGQGNSGANVLTF.

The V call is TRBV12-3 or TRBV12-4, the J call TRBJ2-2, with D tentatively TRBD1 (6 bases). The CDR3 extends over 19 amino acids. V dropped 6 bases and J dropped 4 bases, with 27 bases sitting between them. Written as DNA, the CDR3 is TGTGCCAGCAGCCGGACAGTTTCGGTACGGGATTTAGCCACCGGGGAGCTGTTTTTT. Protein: CASSRTVSVRDLATGELFF.

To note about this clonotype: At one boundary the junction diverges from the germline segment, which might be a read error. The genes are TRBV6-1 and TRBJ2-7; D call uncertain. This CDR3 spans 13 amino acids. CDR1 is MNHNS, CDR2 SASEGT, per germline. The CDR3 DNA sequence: TGTGCCTGCAGTGAAATGTTGACCTACGAGCAGTACTTC. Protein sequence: CACSEMLTYEQYF.

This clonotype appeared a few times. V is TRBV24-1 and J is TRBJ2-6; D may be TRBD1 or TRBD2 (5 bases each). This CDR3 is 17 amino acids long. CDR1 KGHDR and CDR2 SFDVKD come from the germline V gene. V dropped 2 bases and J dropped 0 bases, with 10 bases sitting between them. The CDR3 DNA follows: TGTGCCACCAGTGATTGGGACCCAACCTCTGGGGCCAACGTCCTGACTTTC. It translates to CATSDWDPTSGANVLTF.

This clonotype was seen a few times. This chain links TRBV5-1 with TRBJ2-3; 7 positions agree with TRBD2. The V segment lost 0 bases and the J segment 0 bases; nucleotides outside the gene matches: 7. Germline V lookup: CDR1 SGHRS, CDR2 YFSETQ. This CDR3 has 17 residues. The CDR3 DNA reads TGCGCCAGCAGCTTGGTGATTACGGGAGGTAGCACAGATACGCAGTATTTT. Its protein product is CASSLVITGGSTDTQYF.

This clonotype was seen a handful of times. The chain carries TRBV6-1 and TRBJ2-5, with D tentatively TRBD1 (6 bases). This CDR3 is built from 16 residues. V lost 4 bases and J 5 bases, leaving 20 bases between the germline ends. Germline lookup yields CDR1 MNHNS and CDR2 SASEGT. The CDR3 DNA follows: TGTGCCAGCAGTGGCTCACCGGGACAATCTTTGGAGACCCAGTACTTC. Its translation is CASSGSPGQSLETQYF.

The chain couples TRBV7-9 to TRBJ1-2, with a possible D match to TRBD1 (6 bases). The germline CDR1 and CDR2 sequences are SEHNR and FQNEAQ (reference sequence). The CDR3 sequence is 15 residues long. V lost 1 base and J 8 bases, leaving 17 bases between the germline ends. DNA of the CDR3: TGTGCCAGCAGCTTAGTAGCAGGGGCGGGTGACGGCTACACCTTC. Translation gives CASSLVAGAGDGYTF.

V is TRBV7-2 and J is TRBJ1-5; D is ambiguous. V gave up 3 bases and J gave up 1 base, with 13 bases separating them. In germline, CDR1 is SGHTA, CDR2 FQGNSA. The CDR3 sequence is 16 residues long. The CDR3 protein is CASSFAGDYSNQPQHF. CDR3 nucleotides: TGTGCCAGCAGCTTCGCGGGCGATTACAGCAATCAGCCCCAGCATTTT.

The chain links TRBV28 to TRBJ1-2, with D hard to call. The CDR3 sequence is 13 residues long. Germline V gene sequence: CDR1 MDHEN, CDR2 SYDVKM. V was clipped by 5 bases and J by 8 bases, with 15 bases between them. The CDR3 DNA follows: TGTGCCAGCAGTCCCCACGGTCTGCTAGGCTACACCTTC. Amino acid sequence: CASSPHGLLGYTF.

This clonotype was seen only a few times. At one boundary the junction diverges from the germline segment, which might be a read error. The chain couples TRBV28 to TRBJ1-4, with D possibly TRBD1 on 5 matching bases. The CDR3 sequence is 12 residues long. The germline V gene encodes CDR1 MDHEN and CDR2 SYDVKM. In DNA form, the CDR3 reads TGTGCCAGCGGTTTGGGGGGTCGCGAACTGTTTTTT. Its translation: CASGLGGRELFF.

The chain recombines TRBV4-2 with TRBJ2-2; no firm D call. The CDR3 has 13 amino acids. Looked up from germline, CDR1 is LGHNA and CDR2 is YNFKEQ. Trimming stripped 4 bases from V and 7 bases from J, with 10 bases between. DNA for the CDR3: TGTGCCAGCAGCCTCCTCGAAGGCGGGGAGCTGTTTTTT. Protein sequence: CASSLLEGGELFF.

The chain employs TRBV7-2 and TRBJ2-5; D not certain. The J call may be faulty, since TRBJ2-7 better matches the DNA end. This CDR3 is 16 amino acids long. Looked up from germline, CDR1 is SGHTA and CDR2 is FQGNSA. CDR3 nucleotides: TGTGCCAGCAGCTTAGGGTCGAGTCGGGCTTCCTACGAGCAGTACTTC. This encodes CASSLGSSRASYEQYF.

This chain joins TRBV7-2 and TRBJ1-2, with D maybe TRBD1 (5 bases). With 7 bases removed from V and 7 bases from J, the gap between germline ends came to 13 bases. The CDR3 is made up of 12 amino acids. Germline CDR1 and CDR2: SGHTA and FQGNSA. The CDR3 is CASIPEGTGYTF. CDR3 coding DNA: TGTGCCAGCATCCCAGAGGGGACTGGCTACACCTTC. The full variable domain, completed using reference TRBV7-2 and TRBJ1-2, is GAGVSQSPSNKVTEKGKDVELRCDPISGHTALYWYRQSLGQGLEFLIYFQGNSAPDKSGLPSDRFSAERTGGSVSTLTIQRTQQEDSAVYLCASIPEGTGYTFGSGTRLTVV.

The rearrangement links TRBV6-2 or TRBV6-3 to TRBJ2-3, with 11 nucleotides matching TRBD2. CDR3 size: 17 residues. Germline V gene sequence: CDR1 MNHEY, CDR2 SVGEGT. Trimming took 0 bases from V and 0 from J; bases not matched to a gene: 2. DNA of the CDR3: TGTGCCAGCAGTTACTCGCGGACTAGCGGGAGCACAGATACGCAGTATTTT. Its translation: CASSYSRTSGSTDTQYF.

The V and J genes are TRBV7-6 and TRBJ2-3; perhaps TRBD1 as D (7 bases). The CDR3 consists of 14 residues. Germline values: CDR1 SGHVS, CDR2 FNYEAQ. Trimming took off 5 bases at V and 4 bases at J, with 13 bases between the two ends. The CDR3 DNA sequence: TGTGCCAGCAGCGTAGGAGGGACAGCAGATACGCAGTATTTT. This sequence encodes CASSVGGTADTQYF.

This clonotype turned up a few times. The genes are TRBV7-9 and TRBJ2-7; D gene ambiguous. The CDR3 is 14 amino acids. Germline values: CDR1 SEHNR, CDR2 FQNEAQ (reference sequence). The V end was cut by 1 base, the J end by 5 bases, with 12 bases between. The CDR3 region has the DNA TGTGCCAGCAGCTTAGTAGAAGCGTTGAACGAGCAGTACTTC. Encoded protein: CASSLVEALNEQYF.

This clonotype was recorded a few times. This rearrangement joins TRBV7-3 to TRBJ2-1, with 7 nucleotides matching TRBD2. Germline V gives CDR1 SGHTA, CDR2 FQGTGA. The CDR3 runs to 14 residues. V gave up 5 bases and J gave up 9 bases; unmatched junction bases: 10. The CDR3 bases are TGTGCCAGCAGCCCGGAGCGGGAAAGTGGTGAGCAGTTCTTC. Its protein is CASSPERESGEQFF.

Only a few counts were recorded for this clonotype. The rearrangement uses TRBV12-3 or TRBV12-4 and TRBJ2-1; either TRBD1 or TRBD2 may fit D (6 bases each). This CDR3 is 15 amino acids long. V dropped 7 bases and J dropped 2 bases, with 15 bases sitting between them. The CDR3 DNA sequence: TGTGCCAGCACCTTAAGGGGGGCGCCCTACAATGAGCAGTTCTTC. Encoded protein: CASTLRGAPYNEQFF.

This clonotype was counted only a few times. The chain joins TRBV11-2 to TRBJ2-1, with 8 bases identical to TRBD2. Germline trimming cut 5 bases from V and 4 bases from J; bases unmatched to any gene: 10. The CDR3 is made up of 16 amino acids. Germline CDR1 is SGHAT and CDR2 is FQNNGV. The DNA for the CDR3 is TGTGCCAGCAGCCGCTTGGGACTAGAAGATTACAATGAGCAGTTCTTC. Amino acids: CASSRLGLEDYNEQFF.